Following are 5 T cell receptor beta chains from one sample sequenced in a study of cytomegalovirus exposure and HLA in healthy donors. PCR used 60 Vbeta primers and 13 Jbeta primers. Clones were sequenced by immunoSEQ multiplex PCR, and TCRdb holds only the in-frame ones, with some missing. In the table there are about 130,000 clones, 75% to 85% of which are singletons. Sequencing was performed on PBMCs. These receptors all come from a man aged 35-49 years in good health and CMV-seronegative.

The CDR3 loop is CASSLAREAGELFF. The CDR3 DNA follows: TGCGCCAGCAGCTTGGCTAGAGAGGCCGGGGAGCTGTTTTTT. The genes are TRBV5-1 and TRBJ2-2; the D is unclear. CDR1 is SGHRS and CDR2 is YFSETQ in the germline V gene. Deletions cut 0 bases from V and 6 bases from J, with 9 bases between. The CDR3 runs to 14 residues.

The chain joins TRBV2 to TRBJ2-7; TRBD2 agrees at 12 bases. J was trimmed by 0 bases and V by 4 bases; bases with no gene match: 7. Germline CDR1 and CDR2: SNHLY and FYNNEI. The CDR3 sequence is 17 residues long. The CDR3 coding sequence is TGTGCCAGCAGTGGACTAGCGGGAGTAGGGAGCTCCTACGAGCAGTACTTC. It specifies CASSGLAGVGSSYEQYF. Full variable domain (outside the CDR3, taken from reference TRBV2 and TRBJ2-7): EPEVTQTPSHQVTQMGQEVILRCVPISNHLYFYWYRQILGQKVEFLVSFYNNEISEKSEIFDDQFSVERPDGSNFTLKIRSTKLEDSAMYFCASSGLAGVGSSYEQYFGPGTRLTVT.

The chain recombines TRBV29-1 with TRBJ2-1; 10 bases map to TRBD1. The CDR3 sequence is 13 residues long. In germline, CDR1 is SQVTM, CDR2 ANQGSEA. V shed 5 bases and J 10 bases; nucleotides not matched to a gene: 8. The CDR3 DNA reads as TGCAGCGTTAAGAGGGACAGGGGAGAGGAGCAGTTCTTC. Amino acids: CSVKRDRGEEQFF.

This clone was observed a handful of times. A read error is likely, as this CDR3 ends without the conserved phenylalanine or tryptophan. V and J are TRBV7-2 and TRBJ1-6, with TRBD1 matching over 9 bases. Germline V lookup: CDR1 SGHTA, CDR2 FQGNSA. J was trimmed by 9 bases and V by 4 bases; bases with no gene match: 10. The CDR3 totals 16 residues. The CDR3 coding sequence is TGTGCCAGCAGCTACGTATGGACAGGGGTCACTTCACCCCTCCACGTT. Translated: CASSYVWTGVTSPLHV.

This clone showed up just once. The chain carries TRBV5-4 and TRBJ2-1, with TRBD2 matching over 11 bases. The germline gives CDR1 SGHNT, CDR2 YYREEE (reference sequence). The ends lost 3 bases at V and 4 bases at J; junction bases unmatched: 3. There are 15 residues in the CDR3. The CDR3: CASSSGTSGYNEQFF. In DNA, the CDR3 is TGTGCCAGCAGCTCCGGGACTAGCGGTTACAATGAGCAGTTCTTC.